Following are 3 T cell receptor beta chains from one sample sequenced in a study of blood T cell repertoires in COVID-19 (dated by TCRdb to the early 2020s). Library construction relied on the immunoSEQ multiplex PCR assay. Not all clones reach the TCRdb copy of this immuneACCESS table, which keeps in-frame sequences only. Checked studies attribute under half of the gap to unresolved V genes and leave the rest unexplained. The sample table records 150,000 to 200,000 clones; roughly nine tenths of these occur just once. The ten largest account for roughly 7% of the sample. Sequencing was done on a sample of PBMCs or T cells enriched from blood (not recorded which). Receptors were obtained from a woman aged 45-65 years who had recovered from COVID-19.

The chain recombines TRBV12-5 with TRBJ2-7; the D gene is possibly TRBD2 (6 bases). Trimming stripped 7 bases from V and 2 bases from J, with 21 bases between. The germline V gene has CDR1 LGHNT and CDR2 FRNRAP. There are 16 residues in the CDR3. DNA of the CDR3: TGTGCTAGTGCCCCCTCGGGGGTCGTCGTTGCCTACGAGCAGTACTTC. Translated: CASAPSGVVVAYEQYF.

The chain carries TRBV12-3 or TRBV12-4 and TRBJ1-6, with 8 bases matching TRBD1. The CDR3 has 13 residues. V was pared by 5 bases and J by 9 bases, with 3 bases of the junction left unmatched. The CDR3 loop is CASSIQGGSPLHF. The CDR3 DNA follows: TGTGCCAGCAGTATACAGGGGGGTTCACCCCTCCACTTT.

As regards this clone: The germline gene is not matched at one end of the junction; a read error may be the cause. V is TRBV28 and J is TRBJ2-5; TRBD1 aligns across 9 bases. Germline CDR1 and CDR2: MDHEN and SYDVKM. The CDR3 extends over 14 amino acids. As DNA, the CDR3 is TGTGCCACCAGTTCGGCCGACAGGGGGGAGACCCAGTACTTC. Its protein is CATSSADRGETQYF.